This T cell receptor (beta chain) is from a study of blood T cell repertoires in COVID-19. Study summary: Nucleic acid was either cDNA or gDNA, and it came from T cells, B-cell-depleted T cells, or PBMCs.

The CDR3 has 13 residues. CDR1 and CDR2 (germline): MNHEY, SVGAGI. Deletions cut 5 bases from V and 1 base from J, with 8 bases between. Original processing methods: Amplification with reference gene primers provided the estimates of nucleated cell counts. TCRdb's table, derived via immunoSEQ multiplex PCR, lists solely in-frame clones and lacks some. Clone size and V and J calls were adopted from that table, with D and trimming inferred from the DNA. This table has some 80,000 clones, approximately 84% appearing once. This sequence originates from a man aged 60 to 75 with active or convalescent COVID-19. The sequencing sample was made of peripheral blood. The rearrangement links TRBV6-5 to TRBJ1-1; D is unclear. The CDR3 reads CASSTRSNTEAFF. The CDR3 DNA reads as TGTGCCAGCAGTACCAGGTCGAACACTGAAGCTTTCTTT.